The 27 T cell receptor beta chains reported below all come from one sample, sequenced in a study of CD8+CD57+ T cells in acquired aplastic anemia. The study profiled TCR beta VDJ and CDR3 using genomic DNA as template. TCRdb recomputed calls from the reads with MiXCR, one row per CDR3 protein. Here the sample spans hundreds of thousands of distinct CDR3 sequences, 55% to 75% being singletons. The sample comprised sorted CD4+, CD8+, or CD8+CD57+ T cells (not recorded which) from PBMCs. These receptors originate from a human donor in good health, serving as a control.

A remark on this clonotype: Relative to the germline gene, one junction end is altered; a read error may explain this. The genes are TRBV7-8 and TRBJ2-3; D remains ambiguous. The CDR3 runs 15 residues. The germline CDR1 and CDR2 sequences are SGHVS and FQNEAQ. Here the CDR3 reads CASSESRTSTETQYF. CDR3 DNA sequence: TGTGCCAGCAGTGAGTCCCGGACGAGCACAGAGACGCAGTATTTT.

This clonotype has at least ten counts. This sequence joins TRBV13 and TRBJ1-2, with D unclear. Trimming left V 4 bases short and J 0 bases short, with 12 bases between. The CDR3 loop spans 15 amino acids. Germline CDR1 reads PRHDT; CDR2 reads FYEKMQ (reference sequence). This chain's CDR3 is CASSYRERPNYGYTF. Written as DNA, the CDR3 is TGTGCCAGCAGCTATAGGGAGCGCCCTAACTATGGCTACACCTTC.

Concerning this clonotype: Germline and junction disagree at one end, which may indicate a read error. The V call is TRBV7-3, the J call TRBJ1-6, with D hard to call. CDR1 and CDR2 from the germline V gene are SGHTA and FQGTGA. The CDR3 loop spans 14 amino acids. CDR3 DNA: TGTGCCAGCAGCTCCTGCGGAGGCAGGAACCGGTTCGAGTTT. Amino acid sequence: CASSSCGGRNRFEF.

This clonotype was detected ten times or more. Mismatch with germline at one junction end may stem from a read error. This chain links TRBV5-1 with TRBJ1-2; D gene uncertain. The CDR3 is 14 amino acids. The germline gives CDR1 SGHRS, CDR2 YFSETQ. CDR3: CASSPSGDNYDYTF. In DNA, the CDR3 is TGCGCCAGCAGCCCGTCCGGGGATAACTATGACTACACCTTC.

The J gene is TRBJ1-6, the V gene TRBV5-6, with D possibly TRBD1 on 6 matching bases. V lost 7 bases to trimming and J lost 7 bases, with 18 bases between them. This CDR3 region has 15 residues. The germline gives CDR1 SGHDT, CDR2 YYEEEE. The CDR3 reads CASGGAKTGNSPLHF. The CDR3 DNA follows: TGTGCCAGCGGGGGGGCGAAAACGGGGAATTCACCCCTCCACTTT.

Concerning this clonotype itself: One end of the junction is discordant with germline, which a read error may explain. V usage is TRBV7-2 and J usage is TRBJ2-3; D call uncertain. Germline V gene sequence: CDR1 SGHTA, CDR2 FQGNSA. The CDR3 runs 14 residues. CDR3 sequence (DNA): TGTGCCAGTAGTTTTCCGGACGGACGACCATCACCCCTCTTT. This gives the protein CASSFPDGRPSPLF. The entire variable domain, with the rest obtained from reference TRBV7-2 and TRBJ2-3, is as follows: GAGVSQSPSNKVTEKGKDVELRCDPISGHTALYWYRQSLGQGLEFLIYFQGNSAPDKSGLPSDRFSAERTGGSVSTLTIQRTQQEDSAVYLCASSFPDGRPSPLFGPGTRLTVL.

V is TRBV19 and J is TRBJ2-6; 8 nucleotides agree with TRBD1. The end of the DNA is better explained by TRBJ2-1, so the J call may be wrong. CDR3 length equals 14 residues. CDR1 and CDR2 (germline): LNHDA, SQIVND (reference sequence). The CDR3, as DNA: TGTGCCACCTCACGACAGGGGATGCACAACGTGCAGTTCTTC. This codes for CATSRQGMHNVQFF.

This chain connects TRBV10-3 to TRBJ1-4; D is unresolved. The CDR3 sequence is 13 residues long. V shed 3 bases and J shed 7 bases, with 9 bases lying between them. Germline CDR1 and CDR2: ENHRY and SYGVKD. The CDR3 DNA reads TGTGCCATCAGTGATATCTTGGGTGAAAAACTGTTTTTT. Translation gives CAISDILGEKLFF.

V and J are TRBV12-3 or TRBV12-4 and TRBJ1-1, with TRBD1 identical over 7 bases. Losses at the gene ends were 5 bases for V and 7 bases for J; bases not matched to a gene: 7. The CDR3 has 13 residues. The CDR3 sequence: CASSQQGPGEAFF. In nucleotides, the CDR3 is TGTGCCAGCAGTCAACAGGGGCCGGGTGAAGCTTTCTTT.

A note on this clonotype: An end of the junction does not agree with germline; a read error may underlie this. This rearrangement joins TRBV10-3 to TRBJ2-5; 14 bases fit TRBD2. The CDR3 is 18 residues long. The V gene's germline CDR1 is ENHRY and CDR2 SYGVKD. CDR3: CASSARLAGGNIQETQYF. CDR3 coding DNA: TGTGCCAGCAGTGCTCGACTAGCGGGGGGGAACATACAAGAGACCCAGTACTTC.

Many counts were recorded for this clonotype. The genes are TRBV24-1 and TRBJ2-7, with 10 bases matching TRBD1. V lost 4 bases to trimming and J lost 1 base; unmatched junction nucleotides: 3. The germline V gene has CDR1 KGHDR and CDR2 SFDVKD. The length of the CDR3 is 15 residues. The CDR3 loop is CATSDGQGGSYEQYF. The CDR3 DNA is TGTGCCACCAGTGACGGACAGGGGGGGTCCTACGAGCAGTACTTC.

V and J are TRBV11-2 and TRBJ2-3, with D unclear. Germline CDR1 reads SGHAT; CDR2 reads FQNNGV. The V and J ends lost 6 bases and 1 base respectively, with 17 bases between them. CDR3 length: 16 residues. The CDR3 coding sequence is TGTGCCAGCAGAAGTCCCGCTAACTACGGCACAGATACGCAGTATTTT. Translated: CASRSPANYGTDTQYF.

This sequence joins TRBV4-1 and TRBJ2-7, with a weak D call TRBD2 (6 bases). The V and J ends lost 4 bases and 3 bases respectively, with 16 bases between them. CDR1 and CDR2 from the germline V gene are MGHRA and YSYEKL. CDR3 length: 15 amino acids. CDR3 DNA: TGCGCCAGCAGCCGAACTATCGGGGGACTCTACGAGCAGTACTTC. It translates to CASSRTIGGLYEQYF.

This chain links TRBV20-1 with TRBJ2-1; TRBD2 matches 12 bases. J lost 4 bases, V lost 8 bases, and 3 bases had no gene match. Germline CDR1 DFQATT, CDR2 SNEGSKA (reference sequence). CDR3 length: 13 residues. The CDR3 DNA reads TGCAGTTCTGGGACTAGCGGGTACAATGAGCAGTTCTTC. This sequence encodes CSSGTSGYNEQFF.

The V gene is TRBV7-6, the J gene TRBJ2-3; 7 bases match TRBD1. The CDR3 has 15 residues. Germline CDR1 reads SGHVS; CDR2 reads FNYEAQ. Losses at the gene ends were 4 bases for V and 15 bases for J; bases not matched to a gene: 19. CDR3 amino acids: CASSSPTGLGYTFYF. The CDR3 nucleotides read TGTGCCAGCAGCTCACCGACAGGGTTGGGCTACACCTTCTATTTT.

This clonotype was observed a handful of times. Relative to the germline gene, one junction end is altered; a read error may explain this. The chain employs TRBV15 and TRBJ2-7; no definite D call. Germline V gene lookup returns CDR1 LNHNV and CDR2 YYDKDF (reference sequence). This CDR3 has 14 residues. The DNA for the CDR3 is TGTGCCGCCAGCAGCCCCCCCATGGATCACGAGCAGTACTTC. It yields the protein CAASSPPMDHEQYF.

The rearrangement uses TRBV9 and TRBJ1-5; no clear D. The ends were cut back, 5 bases at V and 14 bases at J, with 26 bases in the middle. This CDR3 is 15 amino acids long. The germline V gene has CDR1 SGDLS and CDR2 YYNGEE. The CDR3 spells CASRIHGRLGDYEHF. The CDR3 DNA sequence: TGTGCCAGCAGGATCCACGGACGTCTCGGAGACTATGAGCATTTT. The variable domain in full, completed from reference TRBV9 and TRBJ1-5, reads DSGVTQTPKHLITATGQRVTLRCSPRSGDLSVYWYQQSLDQGLQFLIQYYNGEERAKGNILERFSAQQFPDLHSELNLSSLELGDSALYFCASRIHGRLGDYEHFGDGTRLSIL.

This clonotype was seen at least ten times. The chain links TRBV20-1 to TRBJ1-6, with unresolved D. Germline V CDR1 and CDR2: DFQATT, SNEGSKA (reference sequence). Trimming stripped 6 bases from V and 5 bases from J, with 17 bases between. This CDR3 is 15 amino acids long. This CDR3 reads CSATDGTLDNSPLHF. DNA for the CDR3: TGCAGTGCAACCGACGGCACGTTGGATAATTCACCCCTCCACTTT.

The gene calls are TRBV7-2 and TRBJ2-1; D possibly corresponds to TRBD1 (5 bases). Germline assignment: CDR1 SGHTA and CDR2 FQGNSA. Trimming took 5 bases from V and 12 from J, leaving 23 bases between them. The CDR3 extends over 15 amino acids. The CDR3 DNA reads as TGTGCCAGCAGCGTACGGATATCTGGGGCCAACGTGCAGTTCTTC. Its protein is CASSVRISGANVQFF. Based on the CDR3 plus reference TRBV7-2 and TRBJ2-1, the full variable domain is GAGVSQSPSNKVTEKGKDVELRCDPISGHTALYWYRQSLGQGLEFLIYFQGNSAPDKSGLPSDRFSAERTGGSVSTLTIQRTQQEDSAVYLCASSVRISGANVQFFGPGTRLTVL.

This clonotype was observed many times. V is TRBV4-3 and J is TRBJ1-4, with D perhaps matching TRBD1 (5 bases). CDR1 is LGHNA, CDR2 YSLEER, per germline. The CDR3 is made up of 15 amino acids. V lost 0 bases and J lost 6, with 11 bases in between. The CDR3 protein is CASSQDWGGDEKLFF. As DNA, the CDR3 is TGCGCCAGCAGCCAAGATTGGGGGGGGGATGAAAAACTGTTTTTT.

This clonotype has ten or more counts. CDR3 region: CSAVLRAGANVLTF. The CDR3 bases are TGCAGTGCTGTCCTGCGGGCTGGGGCCAACGTCCTGACTTTC. This chain uses TRBV20-1 with TRBJ2-6; D might be TRBD2 (5 bases). Germline V CDR1 and CDR2: DFQATT, SNEGSKA (reference sequence). The CDR3 has 14 residues. The V gene lost 5 bases and the J gene lost 2 bases, with 10 bases spanning the gap.

The CDR3 here is CSARPQGIIRYTF. As DNA, the CDR3 is TGCAGTGCCCGTCCCCAGGGAATAATTCGCTACACCTTC. This chain uses TRBV20-1 with TRBJ1-2; tentative D call: TRBD1 (5 bases). This CDR3 is built from 13 residues. The V gene lost 6 bases and the J gene lost 9 bases, with 20 bases spanning the gap. Germline V gene lookup returns CDR1 DFQATT and CDR2 SNEGSKA (reference sequence).

Worth noting for this clonotype: The CDR3 does not end in the conserved phenylalanine or tryptophan, so this is likely a read error. The chain is built from TRBV19 and TRBJ1-5; 8 nucleotides line up with TRBD1. The CDR3 totals 16 residues. CDR1 and CDR2 from the germline V gene are LNHDA and SQIVND (reference sequence). V shed 8 bases, J shed 6 bases, and the junction held 15 bases outside the gene matches. CDR3 coding DNA: TGTGCCAGTTCGTCCACCCTACAGGGGGGGGGTCAGCCCCAGCATCTT. Translated, it gives CASSSTLQGGGQPQHL.

The V gene is TRBV11-2, the J gene TRBJ2-1, with TRBD2 identical over 13 bases. CDR1 is SGHAT, CDR2 FQNNGV, per germline. Trimming took 6 bases from V and 9 from J; bases not matched to a gene: 8. The CDR3 is made up of 15 amino acids. The CDR3 DNA reads as TGTGCCAGCAGACAACTAGCGGGGGGGCTAATTGAGCAGTTCTTC. It encodes CASRQLAGGLIEQFF.

Remarks on this clonotype: The final CDR3 position lacks the conserved phenylalanine or tryptophan, pointing to a likely read error. This rearrangement joins TRBV2 to TRBJ2-2, with unresolved D. The CDR3 spans 15 residues. Germline CDR1 is SNHLY and CDR2 is FYNNEI. The V end was cut by 6 bases, the J end by 13 bases, with 24 bases between. CDR3 in DNA: TGTGCCAGCAGCCCACCGGGTGGTACAACCGAGACGCTGTTTTCG. Protein product: CASSPPGGTTETLFS.

V is TRBV7-9 and J is TRBJ2-7; no clear D gene. Trimming cost V 4 bases and J 1 base, with 8 bases left between them. CDR3 length: 13 amino acids. The germline V gene has CDR1 SEHNR and CDR2 FQNEAQ (reference sequence). This chain's CDR3 is CASSSPNSYEQYF. CDR3 in DNA: TGTGCCAGCAGCTCCCCCAATTCCTACGAGCAGTACTTC.

This clonotype has just one count. V is TRBV19 and J is TRBJ2-5, with TRBD1 matching 8 bases. V was pared by 7 bases and J by 3 bases, with 4 bases of the junction left unmatched. The CDR3 runs 13 residues. Germline assignment: CDR1 LNHDA and CDR2 SQIVND (reference sequence). The CDR3 nucleotides are TGTGCCAGTACCGACAGGGGAAAAGAGACCCAGTACTTC. Translated, it gives CASTDRGKETQYF.